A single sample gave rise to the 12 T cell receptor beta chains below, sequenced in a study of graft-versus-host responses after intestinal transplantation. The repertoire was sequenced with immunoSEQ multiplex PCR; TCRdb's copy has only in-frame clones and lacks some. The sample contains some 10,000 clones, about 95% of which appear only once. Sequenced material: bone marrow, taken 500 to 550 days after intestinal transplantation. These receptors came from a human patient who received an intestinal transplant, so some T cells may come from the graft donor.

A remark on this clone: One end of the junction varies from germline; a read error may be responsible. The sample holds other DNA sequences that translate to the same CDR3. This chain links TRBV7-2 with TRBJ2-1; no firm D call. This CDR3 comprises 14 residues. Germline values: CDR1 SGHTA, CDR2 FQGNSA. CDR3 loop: CASSFPGLYNEQFF. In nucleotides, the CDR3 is TGTGCCAGCAGCTTCCCGGGCCTTTACAATGAACAGTTCTTC.

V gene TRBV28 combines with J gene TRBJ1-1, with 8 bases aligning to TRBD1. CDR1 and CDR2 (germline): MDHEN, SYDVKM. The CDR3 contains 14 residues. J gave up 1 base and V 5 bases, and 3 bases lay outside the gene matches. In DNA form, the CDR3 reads TGTGCCAGCAGTATACAGGGGGGGAACACTGAAGCTTTCTTT. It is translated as CASSIQGGNTEAFF.

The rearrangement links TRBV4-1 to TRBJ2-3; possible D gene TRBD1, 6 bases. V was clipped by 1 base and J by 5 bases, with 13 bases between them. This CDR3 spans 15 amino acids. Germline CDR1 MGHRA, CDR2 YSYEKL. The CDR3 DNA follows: TGCGCCAGCAGCCAAGTGCTGGGGGCGGGAGATACGCAGTATTTT. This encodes CASSQVLGAGDTQYF.

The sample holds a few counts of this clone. The CDR3 is CASSLLAGLDEQYF. The DNA for the CDR3 is TGTGCCAGCAGTTTACTAGCGGGATTGGACGAGCAGTACTTC. The chain couples TRBV27 to TRBJ2-7; 9 bases match TRBD2. The CDR3 length is 14 residues. The germline gives CDR1 MNHEY, CDR2 SMNVEV (reference sequence). The ends lost 2 bases at V and 5 bases at J; junction bases unmatched: 4.

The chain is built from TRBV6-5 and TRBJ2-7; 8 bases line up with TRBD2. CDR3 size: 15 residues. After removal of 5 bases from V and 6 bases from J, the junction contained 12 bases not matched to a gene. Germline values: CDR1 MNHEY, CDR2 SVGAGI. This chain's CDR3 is CASSTQAGVAREQYF. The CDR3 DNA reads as TGTGCCAGCAGTACCCAAGCGGGAGTCGCCCGCGAGCAGTACTTC.

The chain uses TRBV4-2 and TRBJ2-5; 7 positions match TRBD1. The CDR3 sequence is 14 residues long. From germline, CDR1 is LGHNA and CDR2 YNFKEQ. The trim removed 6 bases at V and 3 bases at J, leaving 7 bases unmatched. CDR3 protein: CASSPRQGEETQYF. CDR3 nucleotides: TGTGCCAGCAGTCCCCGACAGGGTGAAGAGACCCAGTACTTC.

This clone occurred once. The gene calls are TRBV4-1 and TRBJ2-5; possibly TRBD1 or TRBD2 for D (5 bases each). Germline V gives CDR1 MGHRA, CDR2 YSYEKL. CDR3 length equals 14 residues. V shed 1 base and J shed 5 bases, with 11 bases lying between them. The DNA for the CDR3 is TGCGCCAGCAGCCAAGCCGGGGCGTGGGAGACCCAGTACTTC. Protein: CASSQAGAWETQYF.

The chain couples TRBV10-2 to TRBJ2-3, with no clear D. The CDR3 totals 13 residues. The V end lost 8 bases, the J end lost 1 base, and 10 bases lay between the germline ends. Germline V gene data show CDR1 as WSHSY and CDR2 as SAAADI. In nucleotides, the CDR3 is TGCGCCAGCGCGGACCGAGGCACAGATACGCAGTATTTT. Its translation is CASADRGTDTQYF.

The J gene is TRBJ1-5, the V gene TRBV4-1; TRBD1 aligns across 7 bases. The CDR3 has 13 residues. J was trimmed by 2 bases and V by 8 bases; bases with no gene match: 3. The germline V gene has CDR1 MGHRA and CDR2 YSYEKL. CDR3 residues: CASGTGGNQPQHF. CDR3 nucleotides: TGCGCCAGCGGTACAGGGGGCAATCAGCCCCAGCATTTT.

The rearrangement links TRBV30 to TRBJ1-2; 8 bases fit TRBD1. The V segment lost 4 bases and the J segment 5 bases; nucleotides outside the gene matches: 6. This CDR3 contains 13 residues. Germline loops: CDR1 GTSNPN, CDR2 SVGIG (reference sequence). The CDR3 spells CAWTTGQGYGYTF. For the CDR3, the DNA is TGTGCCTGGACCACCGGACAGGGTTATGGCTACACCTTC. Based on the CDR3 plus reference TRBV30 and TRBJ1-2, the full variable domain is SQTIHQWPATLVQPVGSPLSLECTVEGTSNPNLYWYRQAAGRGLQLLFYSVGIGQISSEVPQNLSASRPQDRQFILSSKKLLLSDSGFYLCAWTTGQGYGYTFGSGTRLTVV.

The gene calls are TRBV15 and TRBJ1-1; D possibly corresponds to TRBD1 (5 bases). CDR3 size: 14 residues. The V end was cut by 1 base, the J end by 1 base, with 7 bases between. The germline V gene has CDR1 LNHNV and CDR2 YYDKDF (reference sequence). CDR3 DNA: TGTGCCACCAGCAGAGCGGGGGAGAACACTGAAGCTTTCTTT. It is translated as CATSRAGENTEAFF.

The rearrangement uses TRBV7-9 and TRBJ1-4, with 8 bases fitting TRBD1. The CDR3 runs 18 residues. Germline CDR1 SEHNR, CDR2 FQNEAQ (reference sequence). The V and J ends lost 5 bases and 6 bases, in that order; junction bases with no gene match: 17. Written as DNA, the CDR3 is TGTGCCAGCAGCGGGTACGACAGGGGTGTTAATGTCGATGAAAAACTGTTTTTT. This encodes CASSGYDRGVNVDEKLFF.